The clone carrying this T cell receptor (beta chain) was observed once. No antigen is known for it. The data derive from a study of T cell responses to AZD1222 COVID-19 vaccine. Study conclusions and caveats: Unmutated variant regions are reportedly targeted by nearly half of spike-specific TCRs. Seropositive at baseline were only six AZD1222 recipients.

The table came from immunoSEQ multiplex PCR; TCRdb's copy has only in-frame clones and leaves some out. The data show around 120,000 clones, around 92% seen once. Germline CDR1 reads SEHNR; CDR2 reads FQNEAQ (reference sequence). V lost 0 bases, J lost 13 bases, and 16 bases lay in between. The CDR3 sequence is 15 residues long. This TCR was sampled from an adult in good health. The gene calls are TRBV7-9 and TRBJ1-6; perhaps TRBD1 as D (5 bases). The specimen was peripheral blood, collected on day 0 of AZD1222 vaccination. CDR3 DNA: TGTGCCAGCAGCTTAGCCCCACGCCACCGGGGGCCCCTCCACTTT. Translating gives CASSLAPRHRGPLHF.